This T cell receptor (beta chain) is drawn from a study of T cells after yellow fever vaccination. Whole-study context: The SMART-Seq v4 Ultra Low Input method served to prepare the low-cell-number fractions.

TCRdb called the 5' RACE reads again in MiXCR, with one record for every CDR3 protein. The sample yields hundreds of thousands of distinct CDR3 sequences, roughly an eighth seen once. The material sequenced was PBMCs, taken on the day of the yellow fever booster vaccination. The clonotype was recovered from a man aged 25-40 years who received the YFV17D yellow fever vaccine.

The CDR3 region is CASSPSWQGHYEQYF. The CDR3 nucleotides are TGTGCCAGCTCACCCAGTTGGCAGGGCCACTACGAGCAGTACTTC. The chain links TRBV18 to TRBJ2-7, with D possibly being TRBD1 (5 bases). Trimming left V 3 bases short and J 3 bases short, with 15 bases between. In germline, CDR1 is KGHSH, CDR2 LQKENI. The CDR3 spans 15 residues.